This passage covers 20 T cell receptor beta chains from one sample sequenced in a study of post-analysis software for immune sequencing data (dated by TCRdb to the mid-2010s). Beyond this particular receptor, the publication reports: Significantly higher frequencies in patients than in controls were found for about 5 TRBV segments, including TRBV5-6, TRBV5-1 and TRBV20-1.

For these receptors, no antigen is known. The library was made by PCR. Sequencer: Illumina HiSeq 2500. To reduce PCR and sequencing biases, unique molecular identifiers were built into the TCR beta cDNA libraries. TCRdb's own reprocessing of the public reads used fastp at Q25 and MiXCR and kept productive beta chains. Rows are unified per CDR3 protein, each entry keeping the most common DNA and genes. The sample profile shows roughly 200,000 distinct CDR3 sequences; 29% of them were found once. 3% to 3.5% of the sample comes from the top ten. Sequencing was carried out using blood. The receptor source for this set is a girl aged 2 to 17 with multiple sclerosis.

Concerning this clonotype: Since a much larger clone is just one base distant, this may be a read error. V is TRBV5-1 and J is TRBJ1-2; D gene ambiguous. The V gene's germline CDR1 is SGHRS and CDR2 YFSETQ. This CDR3 has 13 amino acids. The CDR3 region has the DNA TGCGTCAGCAGCTTGGCTCTTGGAAATGGCTACACCTTC. Amino acids: CVSSLALGNGYTF.

This clonotype was detected only a few times. The chain recombines TRBV7-8 with TRBJ2-5; 11 positions agree with TRBD2. CDR3 length equals 17 residues. Germline values: CDR1 SGHVS, CDR2 FQNEAQ. V shed 0 bases and J 11 bases; nucleotides not matched to a gene: 14. CDR3 nucleotide sequence: TGTGCCAGCAGCTTAGCCGCCGGGACTAGCGGTCACAATGAGCAGTACTTC. Encoded protein: CASSLAAGTSGHNEQYF.

Only a few counts were recorded for this clonotype. V gene TRBV20-1 combines with J gene TRBJ1-4; 10 bases match TRBD1. The ends lost 3 bases at V and 7 bases at J; junction bases unmatched: 11. This CDR3 has 16 amino acids. CDR1 is DFQATT and CDR2 is SNEGSKA in the germline V gene (reference sequence). DNA of the CDR3: TGCAGTGCTAGGTCTTGGTCTTGGGACAGGGGTGAAAAACTGTTTTTT. This sequence encodes CSARSWSWDRGEKLFF.

This clonotype was detected ten times or more. V gene TRBV7-8 combines with J gene TRBJ2-3; 7 bases line up with TRBD2. V lost 1 base and J lost 3; bases outside the gene matches: 10. Germline V lookup: CDR1 SGHVS, CDR2 FQNEAQ. The CDR3 has 17 amino acids. The chain's CDR3 is CASSLGPPGLPTDTQYF. CDR3 coding DNA: TGTGCCAGCAGCTTAGGCCCACCGGGACTACCTACAGATACGCAGTATTTT.

The chain combines TRBV28 with TRBJ2-7; the match to TRBD2 covers 9 bases. The J call may be in error: the DNA end matches TRBJ2-5 better. The CDR3 is 17 amino acids. Germline values: CDR1 MDHEN, CDR2 SYDVKM. Here the CDR3 DNA reads TGTGCCAGCAGTTTCGGGCGGGAGGGCCACAGGAGAGAGACCCAGTACTTC. Encoded protein: CASSFGREGHRRETQYF.

This clonotype came up many times. The chain employs TRBV12-3 or TRBV12-4 and TRBJ2-1, with TRBD1 matching 7 bases. The CDR3 is made up of 15 amino acids. J lost 5 bases, V lost 5 bases, and 9 bases had no gene match. The CDR3 loop reads CASSHRDRVNNEQFF. DNA of the CDR3: TGTGCCAGCAGTCACCGGGACAGAGTCAACAATGAGCAGTTCTTC.

Notes on this clonotype: The junction departs from the called germline gene at one end, perhaps through a read error. The chain recombines TRBV28 with TRBJ1-1; the match to TRBD1 covers 11 bases. This CDR3 region has 17 residues. Germline loops: CDR1 MDHEN, CDR2 SYDVKM. The CDR3 region is CASSSPDRGRWNTKAFF. The CDR3 nucleotides read TGTGCCAGCAGTTCACCGGACAGGGGGCGGTGGAACACTAAAGCTTTCTTT. Full variable domain (outside the CDR3, taken from reference TRBV28 and TRBJ1-1): DVKVTQSSRYLVKRTGEKVFLECVQDMDHENMFWYRQDPGLGLRLIYFSYDVKMKEKGDIPEGYSVSREKKERFSLILESASTNQTSMYLCASSSPDRGRWNTKAFFGQGTRLTVV.

This clonotype was seen a single time. This rearrangement joins TRBV3-1 to TRBJ2-5, with 10 nucleotides matching TRBD2. This CDR3 region has 16 residues. CDR1 and CDR2 from the germline V gene are LGHDT and YNNKEL (reference sequence). J lost 11 bases, V lost 3 bases, and 15 bases had no gene match. The CDR3 spells CASSHETSGNYNEQYF. Written as DNA, the CDR3 is TGTGCCAGCAGCCACGAAACTAGCGGGAACTACAATGAGCAGTACTTC.

The chain links TRBV7-9 to TRBJ2-7; D may be TRBD1 or TRBD2 (7 bases each). Germline V gene lookup returns CDR1 SEHNR and CDR2 FQNEAQ (reference sequence). Trimming took off 3 bases at V and 2 bases at J, with 14 bases between the two ends. The CDR3 runs to 15 residues. CDR3 DNA: TGTGCCAGCAGCTTCCAGCGGGACAGCACCTACGAGCAGTACTTC. This codes for CASSFQRDSTYEQYF. Supplemented by reference TRBV7-9 and TRBJ2-7, the full variable domain reads DTGVSQNPRHKITKRGQNVTFRCDPISEHNRLYWYRQTLGQGPEFLTYFQNEAQLEKSRLLSDRFSAERPKGSFSTLEIQRTEQGDSAMYLCASSFQRDSTYEQYFGPGTRLTVT.

This clonotype has ten or more counts. V and J are TRBV13 and TRBJ1-1; D remains unclear. Germline CDR1 is PRHDT and CDR2 is FYEKMQ (reference sequence). Deletions cut 5 bases from V and 4 bases from J, with 17 bases between. The CDR3 runs to 15 residues. The DNA of the CDR3 is TGTGCCAGCAGCGCACGTAGGAGGGTAAGCACTGAAGCTTTCTTT. Its translation is CASSARRRVSTEAFF.

V usage is TRBV6-5 and J usage is TRBJ2-1; 9 bases align to TRBD1. Trimming took 0 bases from V and 13 from J; bases not matched to a gene: 16. Germline V lookup: CDR1 MNHEY, CDR2 SVGAGI. The CDR3 is made up of 17 amino acids. Here the CDR3 reads CASSYSRRTGVSETQFF. The CDR3 nucleotides are TGTGCCAGCAGTTACTCGAGAAGGACAGGGGTTTCGGAGACCCAGTTCTTC.

The sample holds a few counts of this clonotype. The J gene is TRBJ1-2, the V gene TRBV10-3; 8 nucleotides align to TRBD1. With V trimmed by 6 bases and J by 4 bases, 7 bases remained unmatched. CDR3 length equals 14 residues. Germline V CDR1 and CDR2: ENHRY, SYGVKD. The CDR3 DNA reads TGTGCCATCAGGGCCATCGGGACAGGCTATGGCTACACCTTC. It specifies CAIRAIGTGYGYTF.

On this clonotype itself: The junction and the germline gene differ at one end; a read error may be behind it. The J gene is TRBJ2-6, the V gene TRBV20-1; TRBD2 matches 7 bases. Germline loops: CDR1 DFQATT, CDR2 SNEGSKA (reference sequence). The CDR3 has 14 amino acids. In nucleotides, the CDR3 is TGCGGTGCTAGAGCGGGGTCTGGGGCCAACGTCCTGACTTTC. Encoded protein: CGARAGSGANVLTF.

Note on this clonotype: A much bigger clone sits one base away, suggesting this may be a read error. The CDR3 is CRAGQGGETQYF. The CDR3 nucleotides read TGCAGGGCGGGCCAGGGTGGAGAGACCCAGTACTTC. The V gene is TRBV20-1, the J gene TRBJ2-5, with D perhaps being TRBD1 or TRBD2 (5 bases each). The germline V gene encodes CDR1 DFQATT and CDR2 SNEGSKA (reference sequence). This CDR3 comprises 12 residues.

Only a few counts were recorded for this clonotype. This rearrangement joins TRBV20-1 to TRBJ1-5; D gene unclear. Deletions cut 0 bases from V and 4 bases from J, with 13 bases between. This CDR3 has 15 residues. Germline V gene lookup returns CDR1 DFQATT and CDR2 SNEGSKA (reference sequence). The CDR3 protein is CSARDPNDGNQPQHF. Here the CDR3 DNA reads TGCAGTGCTAGAGATCCTAACGATGGTAATCAGCCCCAGCATTTT.

This clonotype was seen many times. The V gene is TRBV29-1, the J gene TRBJ2-3; D is unclear. Germline lookup yields CDR1 SQVTM and CDR2 ANQGSEA. The CDR3 length is 13 residues. Trimming took 3 bases from V and 2 from J, leaving 9 bases between them. The chain's CDR3 is CSVERTTTDTQYF. DNA of the CDR3: TGCAGCGTTGAGCGTACTACCACAGATACGCAGTATTTT.

In DNA form, the CDR3 reads TGTGCCAGCAGCTTTTTCTCGGGAGCGGAAGCTTTCTTT. Amino acid sequence: CASSFFSGAEAFF. The rearrangement uses TRBV7-2 and TRBJ1-1; D not resolved. V lost 3 bases to trimming and J lost 8 bases, with 13 bases between them. Looked up from germline, CDR1 is SGHTA and CDR2 is FQGNSA. There are 13 residues in the CDR3.

This clonotype was recorded many times. The CDR3 region is CASSLVRGRHGYTF. The DNA of the CDR3 is TGCGCCAGCAGCTTGGTCAGGGGGCGACATGGCTACACCTTC. The chain recombines TRBV5-1 with TRBJ1-2; 8 bases agree with TRBD1. V trimming: 0 bases; J trimming: 6 bases; junction bases outside the gene matches: 4. The CDR3 length is 14 residues. The germline V gene encodes CDR1 SGHRS and CDR2 YFSETQ.

The CDR3 loop reads CSAPLGGGANIQYF. The DNA for the CDR3 is TGCAGTGCCCCCCTCGGCGGGGGGGCTAACATTCAGTACTTC. The chain carries TRBV20-1 and TRBJ2-5; 9 nucleotides agree with TRBD2. The end of the DNA aligns better with TRBJ2-4, so the J call may be wrong. Germline-derived CDR1 and CDR2 are DFQATT and SNEGSKA (reference sequence). The CDR3 extends over 14 amino acids.

This clonotype has more than one count but fewer than ten. The rearrangement joins TRBV10-3 to TRBJ2-7, with no clear D. CDR1 is ENHRY and CDR2 is SYGVKD in the germline V gene. Between the trimmed V and J ends, which lost 2 bases and 0 bases, there was a span of 11 bases. This CDR3 spans 15 amino acids. CDR3 nucleotides: TGTGCCATCAGTGAGGACTGGAGTCTCTCCTACGAGCAGTACTTC. Its translation: CAISEDWSLSYEQYF.